Below are 25 T cell receptor beta chains sequenced from a single sample in a study of blood T cell repertoires in COVID-19 (dated by TCRdb to between 2020 and 2021). Library preparation was by the immunoSEQ multiplex PCR assay. The immuneACCESS repertoire file appears here via TCRdb, limited to in-frame rearrangements. These files lack a portion of the clones; in checked studies, under half of the deficit traces to unresolved V genes, and the cause of the others is not known. This sample is represented by approximately 330,000 clones; under 90% of them were singletons. The ten largest clones take up about a tenth of the sample. The material sequenced was PBMCs or T cells enriched from blood (not recorded which). These receptor sequences come from a woman in her 30s who had recovered from COVID-19.

V and J are TRBV27 and TRBJ2-1, with D maybe TRBD2 (6 bases). The CDR3 consists of 17 residues. V was clipped by 2 bases and J by 0 bases, with 14 bases between them. From germline, CDR1 is MNHEY and CDR2 SMNVEV (reference sequence). The CDR3 region has the DNA TGTGCCAGCAGTTTAGTTGTAGCGGACCTCTCCTACAATGAGCAGTTCTTC. Amino acids: CASSLVVADLSYNEQFF.

This clone showed up just once. This chain uses TRBV13 with TRBJ1-1, with 8 positions matching TRBD1. CDR1 PRHDT and CDR2 FYEKMQ come from the germline V gene (reference sequence). The ends lost 5 bases at V and 12 bases at J; junction bases unmatched: 5. The length of the CDR3 is 11 residues. The CDR3 DNA reads as TGTGCCAGCAGCAGGGACAGGCTTACTTTCTTT. Translating it yields CASSRDRLTFF.

The rearrangement links TRBV10-3 to TRBJ1-2; 7 bases agree with TRBD1. Trimming removed 4 bases from V and 4 bases from J; junction bases left unmatched: 6. This CDR3 has 14 residues. Per the germline V gene, CDR1 is ENHRY and CDR2 is SYGVKD. The CDR3 coding sequence is TGTGCCATCAGTGGGACTGGGACAGCCTATGGCTACACCTTC. Its protein product is CAISGTGTAYGYTF.

The gene calls are TRBV19 and TRBJ1-5; D is possibly TRBD1 (6 bases). This CDR3 is built from 15 residues. Trimming removed 7 bases from V and 9 bases from J, with 22 bases in between. From germline, CDR1 is LNHDA and CDR2 SQIVND (reference sequence). The DNA for the CDR3 is TGTGCCAGTACTAGACAGGACGGTCGGGGTAGGCCCCAGCATTTT. Protein sequence: CASTRQDGRGRPQHF.

The chain recombines TRBV7-9 with TRBJ1-1; 7 bases are a match to TRBD1. CDR1 SEHNR and CDR2 FQNEAQ come from the germline V gene (reference sequence). The CDR3 covers 15 residues. The V gene end was trimmed by 4 bases and the J gene end by 6 bases; junction bases not matched to a gene: 11. The CDR3 DNA is TGTGCCAGCAGCTCGACGACAGGGCCTCATGCTGAAGCTTTCTTT. Encoded protein: CASSSTTGPHAEAFF.

V and J are TRBV5-1 and TRBJ1-1, with 7 bases that match TRBD1. The CDR3 extends over 14 amino acids. V trimming: 5 bases; J trimming: 2 bases; junction bases outside the gene matches: 6. Germline values: CDR1 SGHRS, CDR2 YFSETQ. The CDR3 region is CASSEGQENTEAFF. The CDR3, as DNA: TGCGCCAGCAGTGAAGGACAGGAAAACACTGAAGCTTTCTTT.

J is TRBJ2-1 and V is TRBV6-5, with TRBD2 as a possible D gene (6 bases). Looked up from germline, CDR1 is MNHEY and CDR2 is SVGAGI. CDR3 length: 15 amino acids. Trimming pared 6 bases from V and 8 bases from J, leaving 20 bases between. The CDR3 nucleotides read TGTGCCAGCAGCTATACTAGCTGGGGAATCGATGAGCAGTTCTTC. Its translation is CASSYTSWGIDEQFF.

In DNA form, the CDR3 reads TGTGCCAGCAGCCAGACTCTAGCGGGACAAGAGACCCAGTACTTC. Protein product: CASSQTLAGQETQYF. V and J are TRBV3-1 (or the pseudogene TRBV3-2) and TRBJ2-5; 9 nucleotides line up with TRBD2. The trim removed 3 bases at V and 2 bases at J, leaving 4 bases unmatched. Germline values: CDR1 LGHDT, CDR2 YNNKEL (reference sequence). This CDR3 comprises 15 residues.

The gene calls are TRBV25-1 and TRBJ1-1, with D possibly being TRBD1 (6 bases). The CDR3 has 16 residues. The V end was cut by 1 base, the J end by 1 base, with 13 bases between. Germline V lookup: CDR1 MGHDK, CDR2 SYGVNS. The CDR3: CASSESQGTPNTEAFF. The CDR3 DNA is TGTGCCAGCAGTGAATCCCAGGGGACCCCGAACACTGAAGCTTTCTTT.

V and J are TRBV27 and TRBJ2-2, with a tentative D call TRBD1 (6 bases). The CDR3 has 15 residues. The germline V and J ends were trimmed by 2 bases and 0 bases, with 7 bases remaining between them. Per the germline V gene, CDR1 is MNHEY and CDR2 is SMNVEV (reference sequence). In DNA form, the CDR3 reads TGTGCCAGCAGTTTAGGGACATCGAACACCGGGGAGCTGTTTTTT. Amino acids: CASSLGTSNTGELFF.

The chain links TRBV28 to TRBJ2-1; 13 nucleotides line up with TRBD2. The CDR3 runs to 16 residues. J gave up 6 bases and V 7 bases, and 9 bases lay outside the gene matches. Germline CDR1 and CDR2: MDHEN and SYDVKM. The CDR3 loop reads CASNPWRTSGSNEQFF. CDR3 DNA sequence: TGTGCCAGCAACCCGTGGAGGACTAGCGGGAGCAATGAGCAGTTCTTC.

The rearrangement joins TRBV18 to TRBJ2-7; D is possibly TRBD2 (6 bases). The CDR3 is made up of 15 amino acids. The germline V and J ends were trimmed by 6 bases and 2 bases, with 17 bases remaining between them. Germline-derived CDR1 and CDR2 are KGHSH and LQKENI. CDR3 sequence: CASSPGLAEAYEQYF. DNA for the CDR3: TGTGCCAGCTCCCCTGGGTTAGCGGAAGCCTACGAGCAGTACTTC.

The V and J genes are TRBV14 and TRBJ1-5; 8 bases align to TRBD1. The CDR3 has 15 amino acids. Germline CDR1 reads SGHDN; CDR2 reads FVKESK. The V gene end was trimmed by 4 bases and the J gene end by 6 bases; junction bases not matched to a gene: 8. In DNA form, the CDR3 reads TGTGCCAGCAGCCGAACCCAGGGGACAGGTCAGCCCCAGCATTTT. It codes for CASSRTQGTGQPQHF.

This chain joins TRBV3-1 (or the pseudogene TRBV3-2) and TRBJ2-7; 9 bases map to TRBD2. The CDR3 runs to 14 residues. V shed 4 bases, J shed 3 bases, and the junction held 4 bases outside the gene matches. Germline CDR1 and CDR2: LGHDT and YNNKEL (reference sequence). Here the CDR3 reads CASSLAGASYEQYF. The CDR3 DNA sequence: TGTGCCAGCAGCCTAGCGGGGGCAAGCTACGAGCAGTACTTC.

In the case of this clone: At one boundary the junction diverges from the germline segment, which might be a read error. The chain combines TRBV2 with TRBJ2-3, with D tentatively TRBD1 (6 bases). CDR3 length equals 9 residues. The germline CDR1 and CDR2 sequences are SNHLY and FYNNEI. The CDR3 sequence: CASTLQGVF. The DNA of the CDR3 is TGTGCCAGCACTCTACAGGGAGTTTTT.

This chain joins TRBV30 and TRBJ1-5; D ambiguous. The CDR3 totals 13 residues. With 2 bases removed from V and 4 bases from J, the gap between germline ends came to 9 bases. The germline gives CDR1 GTSNPN, CDR2 SVGIG (reference sequence). The CDR3 loop reads CAWSFTENQPQHF. The CDR3 coding sequence is TGTGCCTGGAGTTTTACAGAAAATCAGCCCCAGCATTTT.

The chain combines TRBV11-2 with TRBJ1-1; possible D gene TRBD1, 5 bases. V was shortened by 6 bases and J by 5 bases, with 13 bases between the two germline ends. The CDR3 runs 13 residues. Germline V CDR1 and CDR2: SGHAT, FQNNGV. The CDR3 coding sequence is TGTGCCAGCAGATCACCGGAGGGGACTGAAGCTTTCTTT. Translated, it gives CASRSPEGTEAFF.

This chain connects TRBV9 to TRBJ1-1, with 7 bases lining up with TRBD1. Germline-derived CDR1 and CDR2 are SGDLS and YYNGEE. The CDR3 spans 15 residues. J lost 4 bases, V lost 6 bases, and 12 bases had no gene match. The CDR3 protein is CASTPPGGRITEAFF. The CDR3 DNA is TGTGCCAGCACACCACCAGGGGGAAGGATCACTGAAGCTTTCTTT.

In this sample, this clone turned up a few times. The rearrangement uses TRBV9 and TRBJ1-4, with D possibly being TRBD1 (6 bases). Germline loops: CDR1 SGDLS, CDR2 YYNGEE. The CDR3 runs to 16 residues. V was trimmed by 0 bases and J by 8 bases, leaving 17 bases between them. The CDR3 reads CASSVEARQVWEKLFF. DNA of the CDR3: TGTGCCAGCAGCGTAGAGGCGAGACAGGTTTGGGAAAAACTGTTTTTT. The variable domain in full, completed from reference TRBV9 and TRBJ1-4, reads DSGVTQTPKHLITATGQRVTLRCSPRSGDLSVYWYQQSLDQGLQFLIQYYNGEERAKGNILERFSAQQFPDLHSELNLSSLELGDSALYFCASSVEARQVWEKLFFGSGTQLSVL.

The chain joins TRBV3-1 (or the pseudogene TRBV3-2) to TRBJ2-7, with a weak D call TRBD2 (5 bases). Germline V lookup: CDR1 LGHDT, CDR2 YNNKEL (reference sequence). V was trimmed by 4 bases and J by 4 bases, leaving 11 bases between them. CDR3 length: 13 amino acids. CDR3 DNA sequence: TGTGCCAGCAGCCTGGGAGTACAGTACGAGCAGTACTTC. Protein: CASSLGVQYEQYF.

The gene calls are TRBV28 and TRBJ2-6, with 8 bases aligning to TRBD1. V lost 5 bases, J lost 0 bases, and 9 bases stayed unmatched. Per the germline V gene, CDR1 is MDHEN and CDR2 is SYDVKM. CDR3 length: 18 residues. CDR3 DNA sequence: TGTGCCAGCAGTCTCACCGGGACAGGCCTCTCTGGGGCCAACGTCCTGACTTTC. Its translation: CASSLTGTGLSGANVLTF. The variable domain in full, with the rest retrieved from reference TRBV28 and TRBJ2-6, is DVKVTQSSRYLVKRTGEKVFLECVQDMDHENMFWYRQDPGLGLRLIYFSYDVKMKEKGDIPEGYSVSREKKERFSLILESASTNQTSMYLCASSLTGTGLSGANVLTFGAGSRLTVL.

The chain uses TRBV28 and TRBJ2-7; TRBD2 matches at 10 bases. V gave up 6 bases and J gave up 3 bases; unmatched junction bases: 8. Per the germline V gene, CDR1 is MDHEN and CDR2 is SYDVKM. The length of the CDR3 is 15 residues. The CDR3 protein is CASSPSGGGNYEQYF. The CDR3 nucleotides read TGTGCCAGCAGCCCTAGCGGGGGCGGGAACTACGAGCAGTACTTC.

The chain carries TRBV29-1 and TRBJ1-2, with D perhaps matching TRBD1 (5 bases). The CDR3 length is 17 residues. The V gene lost 4 bases and the J gene lost 0 bases, with 21 bases spanning the gap. In germline, CDR1 is SQVTM, CDR2 ANQGSEA. The CDR3 spells CSVASSGGGEPNYGYTF. CDR3 DNA: TGCAGCGTTGCCTCTTCCGGGGGAGGGGAACCTAACTATGGCTACACCTTC.

J is TRBJ2-7 and V is TRBV18; 14 nucleotides agree with TRBD2. The CDR3 loop spans 19 amino acids. The V and J ends lost 3 bases and 0 bases, in that order; junction bases with no gene match: 10. Germline-derived CDR1 and CDR2 are KGHSH and LQKENI. The chain's CDR3 is CASSPPVGTSGSNSYEQYF. The CDR3 nucleotides read TGTGCCAGCTCACCTCCAGTCGGGACTAGCGGGAGTAACTCCTACGAGCAGTACTTC.

V usage is TRBV7-2 and J usage is TRBJ2-7; 7 nucleotides align to TRBD1. Per germline, CDR1 SGHTA and CDR2 FQGNSA. CDR3 length: 15 amino acids. Losses at the gene ends were 5 bases for V and 2 bases for J; bases not matched to a gene: 9. The CDR3 nucleotides read TGTGCCAGCAGCGAGGGGGCATGGGCCCCCTACGAGCAGTACTTC. Its translation is CASSEGAWAPYEQYF. The variable domain in full, completed from reference TRBV7-2 and TRBJ2-7, reads GAGVSQSPSNKVTEKGKDVELRCDPISGHTALYWYRQSLGQGLEFLIYFQGNSAPDKSGLPSDRFSAERTGGSVSTLTIQRTQQEDSAVYLCASSEGAWAPYEQYFGPGTRLTVT.